This is a list of T cell receptor beta chains from one sample in a study of T cell changes during pregnancy in multiple sclerosis. Some clones are missing from TCRdb's copy, which holds only in-frame ones; the method was immunoSEQ multiplex PCR. Altogether 32,000 or so clones are present, roughly 87% being singletons, with the ten largest covering approximately 4.7%. The sequences come from CD8+ T cells from peripheral blood mononuclear cells, collected in the first trimester of pregnancy. These receptors were obtained from a female donor with multiple sclerosis, enrolled in a pregnancy study. Both conserved end residues are part of each CDR3. The D gene is left open where the match is weak. Expanded clones get a size class; other rows say once, few or many, or leave the size out.

size	V	J	D	length	CDR3	DNA
NA	TRBV10-3	TRBJ1-2	TRBD1	14	CAISESGTGYGYTF	TGTGCCATCAGTGAGTCCGGGACAGGGTATGGCTACACCTTC
NA	TRBV27	TRBJ1-5	NA	16	CASSFLGGQNNQPQHF	TGTGCCAGCAGTTTCTTAGGGGGACAAAACAATCAGCCCCAGCATTTT
NA	TRBV7-8	TRBJ1-5	NA	14	CASSPGDSNQPQHF	TGTGCCAGTAGCCCAGGGGATAGCAATCAGCCCCAGCATTTT
NA	TRBV29-1	TRBJ2-1	NA	10	CSVVSGEQFF	TGCAGCGTTGTTAGCGGTGAGCAGTTCTTC
NA	TRBV28	TRBJ2-7	NA	13	CASSFASGYEQYF	TGTGCCAGCAGTTTTGCGTCCGGCTACGAGCAGTACTTC
NA	TRBV29-1	TRBJ2-1	NA	13	CSVDWRDYNEQFF	TGCAGCGTTGATTGGCGGGACTACAATGAGCAGTTCTTC
medium-sized	TRBV28	TRBJ1-1	NA	14	CASSLTSASGEAFF	TGTGCCAGCAGTCTAACAAGCGCCTCTGGTGAAGCTTTCTTT
NA	TRBV5-6	TRBJ1-6	TRBD1	15	CASSWGGGQGSPLHF	TGTGCCAGCAGCTGGGGAGGGGGACAGGGGTCACCCCTCCACTTT
NA	TRBV4-2	TRBJ2-5	TRBD2	15	CASSQKREGQETQYF	TGTGCCAGCAGCCAAAAGCGGGAGGGCCAAGAGACCCAGTACTTC
NA	TRBV6-5	TRBJ2-3	TRBD2	16	CASSSPGTTRTDTQYF	TGTGCCAGCAGTTCCCCCGGGACTACCCGCACAGATACGCAGTATTTT
NA	TRBV7-2	TRBJ2-1	NA	9	CASSWSGIF	TGTGCCAGCAGCTGGTCGGGGATCTTC
NA	TRBV27	TRBJ2-6	TRBD1	15	CASSLGTGGANVLTF	TGTGCCAGCAGTTTAGGGACAGGTGGGGCCAACGTCCTGACTTTC
NA	TRBV5-6	TRBJ2-5	NA	15	CASNVLEGDQETQYF	TGTGCCAGCAACGTCCTAGAGGGAGACCAAGAGACCCAGTACTTC
few	TRBV2	TRBJ2-7	NA	17	CASRETLDRSFSYEQYF	TGTGCCAGCAGGGAGACCCTAGACAGGTCTTTCTCCTACGAGCAGTACTTC
NA	TRBV29-1	TRBJ2-1	NA	16	CSVENSDSPITNEQFF	TGCAGCGTTGAAAATTCGGACAGTCCCATCACCAATGAGCAGTTCTTC
medium-sized	TRBV7-9	TRBJ1-1	NA	14	CASGRGKKNTEAFF	TGTGCCAGCGGCAGGGGTAAGAAGAACACTGAAGCTTTCTTT
once	TRBV2	TRBJ2-3	NA	15	CASGLIPPSTDTQYF	TGTGCCAGCGGACTAATTCCCCCTAGCACAGATACGCAGTATTTT
NA	TRBV6-5	TRBJ1-2	NA	15	CASRTVRVLNYGYTF	TGTGCCAGCAGGACTGTCCGGGTCCTGAACTATGGCTACACCTTC
NA	TRBV5-6	TRBJ2-7	NA	11	CASSLGSGQYF	TGTGCCAGCAGCTTAGGATCGGGGCAGTACTTC
NA	TRBV6-5	TRBJ2-3	NA	13	CASSYLNTDTQYF	TGTGCCAGCAGTTACCTTAACACAGATACGCAGTATTTT
NA	TRBV14	TRBJ1-1	NA	15	CASSQEEGVNTEAFF	TGTGCCAGCAGCCAAGAAGAAGGGGTAAACACTGAAGCTTTCTTT
NA	TRBV4-1	TRBJ1-3	NA	15	CASSQEFRSGNTIYF	TGCGCCAGCAGCCAAGAGTTCCGGTCTGGAAACACCATATATTTT
once	TRBV4-1	TRBJ2-5	TRBD1	18	CASSQERLGTGPSGTQYF	TGCGCCAGCAGCCAAGAAAGGTTAGGGACAGGCCCTTCAGGGACCCAGTACTTC
NA	TRBV10-3	TRBJ2-3	TRBD2	18	CAISESRRTSGVTDTQYF	TGTGCCATCAGTGAGTCGCGGAGGACTAGCGGGGTGACAGATACGCAGTATTTT
NA	TRBV5-4	TRBJ2-5	TRBD2	17	CASREGLAGGYQETQYF	TGTGCCAGCAGGGAGGGACTAGCGGGAGGGTACCAAGAGACCCAGTACTTC
once	TRBV7-9	TRBJ1-1	NA	12	CASSSNRVEAFF	TGTGCCAGCAGCTCCAACAGGGTTGAAGCTTTCTTT
once	TRBV13	TRBJ2-6	NA	18	CASSGSGTPFSGANVLTF	TGTGCCAGCAGCGGAAGCGGGACACCCTTCTCTGGGGCCAACGTCCTGACTTTC
medium-sized	TRBV7-9	TRBJ1-5	NA	14	CASSSVNSNQPQHF	TGTGCCAGCAGCTCAGTTAATAGCAATCAGCCCCAGCATTTT
NA	TRBV19	TRBJ1-5	NA	13	CASSIFLDQPQHF	TGTGCCAGTAGTATTTTCCTCGATCAGCCCCAGCATTTT
NA	TRBV18	TRBJ2-7	TRBD1	15	CASSPRDRGPYEQYF	TGTGCCAGCTCACCAAGGGACAGGGGACCCTACGAGCAGTACTTC
NA	TRBV10-1	TRBJ2-1	TRBD2	13	CASKGLADNEQFF	TGCGCCAGCAAAGGGCTAGCGGACAATGAGCAGTTCTTC
once	TRBV4-1	TRBJ1-3	NA	15	CASSARLSSGNTIYF	TGCGCCAGCAGCGCTAGACTGAGCTCTGGAAACACCATATATTTT
NA	TRBV4-2	TRBJ2-3	TRBD2	18	CASSQDLTSGVSTDTQYF	TGTGCCAGCAGCCAGGATCTGACTAGCGGTGTTAGCACAGATACGCAGTATTTT
NA	TRBV7-9	TRBJ1-5	NA	14	CASSLSTGNQPQHF	TGTGCCAGCAGCTTGTCCACAGGCAATCAGCCCCAGCATTTT
NA	TRBV21-1	TRBJ2-2	NA	19	CASSKWAESGQGWAGELFF	TGTGCCAGCAGCAAATGGGCCGAAAGCGGACAGGGGTGGGCCGGGGAGCTGTTTTTT
NA	TRBV27	TRBJ1-2	NA	15	CASSLEGRSYYGYTF	TGTGCCAGCAGTTTGGAGGGTAGGTCCTACTATGGCTACACCTTC
NA	TRBV4-3	TRBJ2-7	NA	14	CASSQTEKFGEQYF	TGCGCCAGCAGCCAGACGGAGAAATTCGGCGAGCAGTACTTC
NA	TRBV5-6	TRBJ2-1	NA	15	CASTGQGNSYNEQFF	TGTGCCAGCACGGGGCAGGGGAACTCCTACAATGAGCAGTTCTTC
NA	TRBV7-8	TRBJ2-7	TRBD2	18	CASSSDRDGWTSGYEQYF	TGTGCCAGCAGCTCCGACCGGGACGGATGGACTAGCGGCTACGAGCAGTACTTC
NA	TRBV21-1	TRBJ1-4	NA	16	CASSKGVRRQGGKLFF	TGTGCCAGCAGCAAAGGGGTTCGGAGACAGGGGGGAAAACTGTTTTTT
NA	TRBV6-5	TRBJ2-1	TRBD2	15	CASSGLAGGYNEQFF	TGTGCCAGCAGTGGACTAGCGGGAGGGTACAATGAGCAGTTCTTC
NA	TRBV27	TRBJ1-2	NA	16	CASSLSGLGGSYPYTF	TGTGCCAGCAGTTTATCGGGTTTGGGGGGATCTTACCCGTACACCTTC
NA	TRBV13	TRBJ2-3	NA	15	CASSSRGGHTDTQYF	TGTGCCAGCAGCTCCCGCGGGGGCCACACAGATACGCAGTATTTT
NA	TRBV5-1	TRBJ1-1	TRBD1	12	CASSWGQGEAFF	TGCGCCAGCAGCTGGGGACAGGGGGAAGCTTTCTTT
NA	TRBV5-6	TRBJ2-5	NA	13	CASSFGGEETQYF	TGTGCCAGCAGCTTCGGGGGAGAAGAGACCCAGTACTTC
NA	TRBV14	TRBJ2-7	TRBD1	15	CASSHRDRGVYEQYF	TGTGCCAGCAGCCACCGGGACAGGGGCGTTTACGAGCAGTACTTC
NA	TRBV7-2	TRBJ2-7	TRBD2	15	CASSLFGTSIYEQYF	TGTGCCAGCAGCTTATTCGGGACTAGCATCTACGAGCAGTACTTC
once	TRBV4-3	TRBJ2-7	NA	13	CASSQLEGYEQYF	TGCGCCAGCAGCCAACTCGAGGGCTACGAGCAGTACTTC
NA	TRBV9	TRBJ2-6	TRBD1	18	CASSVDRALRSGANVLTF	TGTGCCAGCAGCGTTGACAGGGCCCTCCGCTCTGGGGCCAACGTCCTGACTTTC
NA	TRBV19	TRBJ2-5	NA	14	CASSIFQERETQYF	TGTGCCAGTAGTATTTTCCAGGAACGAGAGACCCAGTACTTC
NA	TRBV7-8	TRBJ2-3	NA	17	CASSLPRVRQITDTQYF	TGTGCCAGCAGCTTACCCCGCGTTAGACAGATCACAGATACGCAGTATTTT
NA	TRBV11-2	TRBJ1-1	NA	14	CASSLLTENTEAFF	TGTGCCAGCAGCTTACTAACAGAGAACACTGAAGCTTTCTTT
once	TRBV29-1	TRBJ2-1	TRBD2	15	CSVAFSGSTYNEQFF	TGCAGCGTGGCCTTTAGCGGGAGTACCTACAATGAGCAGTTCTTC
NA	TRBV12-2	TRBJ2-4	NA	19	CASRSYPGLAGGPKNIQYF	TGTGCAAGTCGCTCCTACCCGGGACTAGCGGGAGGCCCCAAAAACATTCAGTACTTC
few	TRBV13	TRBJ2-3	NA	15	CASSPKKTSTDTQYF	TGTGCCAGCAGCCCCAAAAAGACTAGCACAGATACGCAGTATTTT